Listed below are T cell receptor beta chains from one sample, sequenced in a study of T cell repertoires in ileal Crohn's disease. The repertoire was sequenced with immunoSEQ multiplex PCR; TCRdb's copy has only in-frame clones and lacks some. The sample lists some 4,000 clones, roughly 76% occurring once. The specimen was ileal tissue. The receptors derive from an adult with Crohn's disease. Both conserved end residues are part of each CDR3. A D gene is named only where the DNA matches it firmly. Part of the rows lack a size; the others show once, few, many or a class for expanded clones.

v_gene	j_gene	abundance	d_gene	CDR3nt	CDR3aa
TRBV7-2	TRBJ1-2	once	TRBD1	TGTGCCAGCAGGCCCACAGGGGTATATGGCTACACCTTC	CASRPTGVYGYTF
TRBV18	TRBJ2-7	.	TRBD2	TGTGCCAGCTCACCAGGTAGCGGGAGTACCAACTTC	CASSPGSGSTNF
TRBV7-2	TRBJ1-2	.	.	TGTGCCAGCAGCCCCTACGGACAGTTCTATGGCTACACCTTC	CASSPYGQFYGYTF
TRBV30	TRBJ2-7	.	.	TGTGCCTCATCCAGCGGACCCCCGGGGGAGCAGTACTTC	CASSSGPPGEQYF
TRBV11-2	TRBJ1-4	.	.	TGTGCCAGCAGCCTCGGTATTTATAATGAAAAACTGTTTTTT	CASSLGIYNEKLFF
TRBV29-1	TRBJ2-1	once	TRBD2	TGCAGCGTTGAGGGGCGGGGGGCTCTAGAGCAGTTCTTC	CSVEGRGALEQFF
TRBV30	TRBJ1-5	.	TRBD1	TGTGCCTGGAGTGTCGGGACAGGCTCCAATCAGCCCCAGCATTTT	CAWSVGTGSNQPQHF
TRBV14	TRBJ2-4	.	TRBD2	TGTGCCAGCAGCCAAGGCCCACTTAGCGGGAGATATGTAGCCAAAAACATTCAGTACTTC	CASSQGPLSGRYVAKNIQYF
TRBV7-6	TRBJ2-1	few	.	TGTGCCAGCAGCTTAGACTCGGGGGGCTATCACTACAATGAGCAGTTCTTC	CASSLDSGGYHYNEQFF
TRBV11-2	TRBJ2-5	.	.	TGTGCCAGTAGTAGAGTGGATCGAGAGACCCAGTACTTC	CASSRVDRETQYF
TRBV2	TRBJ1-1	.	TRBD1	TGTGCCAGCAGAACAGGGGGCAACACTGAAGCTTTCTTT	CASRTGGNTEAFF
TRBV9	TRBJ2-2	.	.	TGTGCCAGCAGCGTAGTTCAGGGATCGCACACCGGGGAGCTGTTTTTT	CASSVVQGSHTGELFF
TRBV5-1	TRBJ2-1	.	.	TGCGCCAGCAGCTTCGAGGGACAAGGGCACAGGTTCTTC	CASSFEGQGHRFF
TRBV5-1	TRBJ2-7	.	TRBD1	TGCGCCAGCAGCCTACAGGGGGCGGGCTACGAGCAGTACTTC	CASSLQGAGYEQYF
TRBV7-9	TRBJ1-1	few	.	TGTGCCAGCAGCTTAGCTACAGGGCTGGGCACTGAAGCTTTCTTT	CASSLATGLGTEAFF
TRBV4-2	TRBJ1-2	.	TRBD1	TGTGCCAGCAGCCACCCCGACAGGGGACAGGGCTACACCTTC	CASSHPDRGQGYTF
TRBV11-1	TRBJ1-6	.	.	TGTGCCAGCAGCACGGACACTTATAATTCACCCCTCCACTTT	CASSTDTYNSPLHF
TRBV25-1	TRBJ1-3	few	.	TGTGCCAGCAGTGAATATTTCTCCGCTGGAAACACCATATATTTT	CASSEYFSAGNTIYF
TRBV6-1	TRBJ2-5	.	.	TGTGCCAGCAGTATGCAGGGGGGCCAAGAGACCCAGTACTTC	CASSMQGGQETQYF
TRBV30	TRBJ2-1	.	TRBD2	TGTGCCTGGAAATTCCCTAGCGGGAGTTACAATGAGCAGTTCTTC	CAWKFPSGSYNEQFF
TRBV7-9	TRBJ1-2	.	.	TGTGCCAGCAGCTTAGAAGGCAGTTACTATGGCTACACCTTC	CASSLEGSYYGYTF
TRBV9	TRBJ2-5	.	.	TGTGCCAGCAGCCCGGATAATAACGCAGAGACCCAGTACTTC	CASSPDNNAETQYF
TRBV6-1	TRBJ2-7	.	TRBD2	TGTGCCAGCAGTGAAGAGAGGGGACTAGCGGGGGCCGAGCAGTACTTC	CASSEERGLAGAEQYF
TRBV5-4	TRBJ2-7	.	TRBD2	TGTGCCAGCAGCACTAGCGGTACCTACGAGCAGTACTTC	CASSTSGTYEQYF
TRBV7-3	TRBJ2-7	.	.	TGTGCCAGCAGCTCCCGGGACACATACGAGCAGTACTTC	CASSSRDTYEQYF
TRBV19	TRBJ2-1	.	TRBD2	TGTGCCAGTGGTTGGGGGGGGACTAGCGGAGACAATGAGCAGTTCTTC	CASGWGGTSGDNEQFF
TRBV21-1	TRBJ2-7	few	.	TGTGCCAACCCGTCAGGGCACTCCTACGAGCAGTACTTC	CANPSGHSYEQYF
TRBV9	TRBJ2-4	.	.	TGTGCCAGCATCTGGAGTGGGACACCCGCGAGACTAGCCAAAAACATTCAGTACTTC	CASIWSGTPARLAKNIQYF
TRBV18	TRBJ2-7	.	TRBD2	TGTGCCAGCTCGCCGCCGGGGGGCTCCTACGAGCAGTACTTC	CASSPPGGSYEQYF
TRBV19	TRBJ2-7	.	TRBD1	TGTGCCAGTAGTCGGACAGGGGGCTACGAGCAGTACTTC	CASSRTGGYEQYF
TRBV11-3	TRBJ1-4	.	.	TGTGCCAGCAGCGTACGACAGTCCAATGAAAAACTGTTTTTT	CASSVRQSNEKLFF
TRBV28	TRBJ2-2	.	TRBD2	TGTGCCAGCAAAAAGGGGACTAGCGGGAGGTCGACCGGGGAGCTGTTTTTT	CASKKGTSGRSTGELFF
TRBV19	TRBJ2-1	.	TRBD2	TGTGCCAGTAGTACTCTAGCGGGGGGGTGGAATGAGCAGTTCTTC	CASSTLAGGWNEQFF
TRBV28	TRBJ1-2	.	.	TGTGCCAGCAAACCAGGGGACTCTAACTATGGCTACACCTTC	CASKPGDSNYGYTF
TRBV30	TRBJ2-5	.	.	TGTGCCTGGAGTCGAGGGACTGAGACCCAGTACTTC	CAWSRGTETQYF
TRBV7-2	TRBJ2-5	.	.	TGTGCCAGCAGCGGTTCGTCGGGCCTGCGGACCCAGTACTTC	CASSGSSGLRTQYF
TRBV2	TRBJ2-5	.	.	TGTGCCAGCCAGAAGGGCCAAGAGACCCAGTACTTC	CASQKGQETQYF
TRBV7-9	TRBJ1-2	.	.	TGTGCCAGCAGCGACACGACAAGCCCGTCTAACTATGGCTACACCTTC	CASSDTTSPSNYGYTF
TRBV7-2	TRBJ1-5	.	TRBD1	TGTGCCAGCAGTTGGGGGACAGGGACCAATCAGCCCCAGCATTTT	CASSWGTGTNQPQHF
TRBV30	TRBJ1-6	.	.	TGTGCCTCCTTGACAGGTGCCAATTCACCCCTCCACTTT	CASLTGANSPLHF
TRBV7-2	TRBJ2-7	.	TRBD1	TGTGCCAGCAGCTTAGCGACAGGGGCCGCCTACGAGCAGTACTTC	CASSLATGAAYEQYF
TRBV29-1	TRBJ1-1	.	TRBD1	TGCAGCGTGAAGGACAGGTCGAACACTGAAGCTTTCTTT	CSVKDRSNTEAFF
TRBV5-4	TRBJ2-7	.	.	TGTGCCAGCAGCAGAGGAGGGGTAGAGTACGAGCAGTACTTC	CASSRGGVEYEQYF
TRBV5-1	TRBJ2-7	.	TRBD1	TGCGCCAGCAGCTTGGGTAAAACCGGGACAGCGGACGAGCAGTACTTC	CASSLGKTGTADEQYF
TRBV11-2	TRBJ1-4	.	.	TGTGCCAGCAGCTTACTAGGGATGGGTGAAAAACTGTTTTTT	CASSLLGMGEKLFF
TRBV6-5	TRBJ2-5	.	.	TGTGCCAGCTCCACCCCGCCGGGTTTGACCCAGTACTTC	CASSTPPGLTQYF
TRBV5-4	TRBJ2-7	.	TRBD1	TGTGCCAGCAGCTTGGGGGGACAGGGGGCCTACGAGCAGTACTTC	CASSLGGQGAYEQYF
TRBV5-1	TRBJ2-7	.	TRBD1	TGCGCCAGCAGCGGAGGGACAGGATTGCTACGCGAGCAGTACTTC	CASSGGTGLLREQYF
TRBV5-1	TRBJ1-3	.	.	TGCGCCAGCAGCCAAGGACAGTCTGGAAACACCATATATTTT	CASSQGQSGNTIYF
TRBV29-1	TRBJ1-2	large	.	TGCAGCGTTCGGACTGGCATTGGCTATGGCTACACCTTC	CSVRTGIGYGYTF
TRBV19	TRBJ2-5	.	TRBD2	TGTGCCAGTAGTCAGCGGGGGGTACGGCGTGCGACCCAGTACTTC	CASSQRGVRRATQYF
TRBV6-1	TRBJ1-2	.	TRBD1	TGTGCCAGCAGTGAAAGTAGTACAGGGGGCTATGGCTACACCTTC	CASSESSTGGYGYTF
TRBV11-3	TRBJ2-5	.	TRBD2	TGTGCCAGCAGCTACTCCGGGACTAGCGGGAGTAGGGAGACCCAGTACTTC	CASSYSGTSGSRETQYF
TRBV5-5	TRBJ1-3	.	.	TGTGCCAGCAGCTTGGCTGGGGGCGCGGGAAACACCATATATTTT	CASSLAGGAGNTIYF
TRBV7-2	TRBJ1-1	.	TRBD1	TGTGCCAGCAGCTTAGATGGGGGGAAGGGGGCGAGGACTGAAGCTTTCTTT	CASSLDGGKGARTEAFF
TRBV9	TRBJ2-7	.	.	TGTGCCAGCAGCGTAGGAGAGGGTTACGAGCAGTACTTC	CASSVGEGYEQYF
TRBV4-3	TRBJ2-7	.	.	TGCGCCAGCAGCCAAGTCGCGGGGGCGAGAAACGAGCAGTACTTC	CASSQVAGARNEQYF
TRBV4-3	TRBJ2-7	few	TRBD1	TGCGCCAGCAGCCAAAGCAGACAGGGGGGTCCCTACGAGCAGTACTTC	CASSQSRQGGPYEQYF